This T cell receptor beta chain was observed in a study of CD4+ T cells in melanoma. Measured with immunoSEQ multiplex PCR; TCRdb has only the in-frame clones, and not every one. The sample lists tens of thousands of clones, roughly two thirds seen once, with 4.8% in the top ten. This clone came up a few times. Its antigen remains unknown. At one end the junction does not follow the germline gene, possibly because of a read error. Study findings and constraints: CD8+ T cell, macrophage and B cell function reportedly correlated with neoantigen-specific CD4+ T cells. In melanoma, neoantigen-specific CD4+ T cells reportedly differed in differentiation state.

The CDR3 spans 13 residues. Looked up from germline, CDR1 is SSHAT and CDR2 is FNYEAQ (reference sequence). The chain recombines TRBV7-7 with TRBJ2-1, with D maybe TRBD1 (5 bases). The sequencing sample was made of tumor tissue. The clonotype originates from a human donor with melanoma. Here the CDR3 reads CASSYSGSYEQFF. As DNA, the CDR3 is TGTGCTAGCAGCTATTCAGGGTCCTATGAGCAGTTCTTC.